This TCR beta chain is drawn from a study of blood T cell repertoires in COVID-19. The overall study: PBMCs, B-cell-depleted T cells, or T cells provided the cDNA or gDNA that made up the material.

Losses at the gene ends were 6 bases for V and 8 bases for J; bases not matched to a gene: 8. This CDR3 comprises 14 residues. Germline CDR1 reads MDHEN; CDR2 reads SYDVKM. This clone was recorded only once. Repertoires were generated with immunoSEQ multiplex PCR, while TCRdb's copy carries only in-frame clones and drops some. This table holds approximately 240,000 clones, less than 90% found once. The sequence was obtained from a woman in her 50s in a cohort exposed to, infected with or recovered from COVID-19 (not recorded which). This sequence joins TRBV28 and TRBJ1-4, with 8 bases aligning to TRBD1. The sequenced material came from PBMCs or T cells enriched from blood (not recorded which). The CDR3 is CASRATGGGEKLFF. CDR3 DNA: TGTGCCAGCAGAGCCACAGGGGGTGGAGAAAAACTGTTTTTT.